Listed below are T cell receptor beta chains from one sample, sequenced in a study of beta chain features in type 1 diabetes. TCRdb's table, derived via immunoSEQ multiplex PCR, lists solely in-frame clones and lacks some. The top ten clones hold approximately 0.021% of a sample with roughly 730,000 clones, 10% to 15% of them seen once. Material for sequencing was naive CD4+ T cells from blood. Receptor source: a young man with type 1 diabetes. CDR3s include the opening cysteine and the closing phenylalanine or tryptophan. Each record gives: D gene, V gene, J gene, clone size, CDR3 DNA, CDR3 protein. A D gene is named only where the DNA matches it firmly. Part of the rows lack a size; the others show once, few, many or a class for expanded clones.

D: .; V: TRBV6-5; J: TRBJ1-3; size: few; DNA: TGTGCCAGCAGTCGCCCGACAGGCGGGATGTATTTT; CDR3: CASSRPTGGMYF
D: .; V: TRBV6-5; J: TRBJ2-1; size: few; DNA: TGTGCCAGCGCGCCTCGTTGGGATTTTGATGAGCAGTTCTTC; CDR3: CASAPRWDFDEQFF
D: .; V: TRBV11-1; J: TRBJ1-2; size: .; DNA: TGTGCCAGCAGAAATACACAGTACTATGGCTACACCTTC; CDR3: CASRNTQYYGYTF
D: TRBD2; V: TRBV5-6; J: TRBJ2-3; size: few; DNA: TGTGCCAGCAGCTTGGGACTAGCGGCAGATACGCAGTATTTT; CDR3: CASSLGLAADTQYF
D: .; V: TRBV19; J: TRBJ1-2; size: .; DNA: TGTGCCAGTAACTTCGGACAAAGCTATGGCTACACCTTC; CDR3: CASNFGQSYGYTF
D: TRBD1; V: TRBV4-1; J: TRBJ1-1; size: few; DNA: TGCGCCAGCAGCCCCTCGGACAGGGCTAACACTGAAGCTTTCTTT; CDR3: CASSPSDRANTEAFF
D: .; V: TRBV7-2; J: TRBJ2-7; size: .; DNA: TGTGCCAGCAGCTTAGCGGTGAGCGAGCAGTACTTC; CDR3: CASSLAVSEQYF
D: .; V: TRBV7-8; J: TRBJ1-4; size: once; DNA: TGTGCCAGCAGCTTGGGGTCCGGTTTCGAAAAACTGTTTTTT; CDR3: CASSLGSGFEKLFF
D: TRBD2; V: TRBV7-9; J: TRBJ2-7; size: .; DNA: TGTGCCAGCAGCTTAGAGTTCGCACTAGCGGACTACGAGCAGTACTTC; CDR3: CASSLEFALADYEQYF
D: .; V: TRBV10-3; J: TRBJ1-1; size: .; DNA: TGTGCCATCAGTGAGTCTCCCTCAACAGGGACTGAAGCTTTCTTT; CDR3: CAISESPSTGTEAFF
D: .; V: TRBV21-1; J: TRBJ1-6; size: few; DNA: TGTGCCAGCAGCAAAAGCGCCTGGACCGGGAGGGGTAATTCACCCCTCCACTTT; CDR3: CASSKSAWTGRGNSPLHF
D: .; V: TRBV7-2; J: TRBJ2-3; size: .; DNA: TGTGCCAGCAGCTTAGCGGGGGGGCCGACAGATACGCAGTATTTT; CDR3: CASSLAGGPTDTQYF
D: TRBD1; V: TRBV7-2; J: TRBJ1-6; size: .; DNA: TGTGCCAGCAGCTTAGTCAGGGGGAATTCACCCCTCCACTTT; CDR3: CASSLVRGNSPLHF
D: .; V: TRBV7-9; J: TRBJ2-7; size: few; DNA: TGTGCCAGCAGCTTATTGCAGGGGATCACCTACGAGCAGTACTTC; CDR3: CASSLLQGITYEQYF
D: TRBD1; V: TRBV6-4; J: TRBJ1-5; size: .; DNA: TGTGCCAACGGGACAGTTAATCAGCCCCAGCATTTT; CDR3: CANGTVNQPQHF
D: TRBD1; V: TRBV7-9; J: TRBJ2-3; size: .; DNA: TGTGCCAGCAGAACTCTGGGACAGAACACAGATACGCAGTATTTT; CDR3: CASRTLGQNTDTQYF
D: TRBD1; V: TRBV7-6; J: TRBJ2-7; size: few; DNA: TGTGCCAGCAGCTTAGAGGCCAGGGGGAAGGAGCAGTACTTC; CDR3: CASSLEARGKEQYF
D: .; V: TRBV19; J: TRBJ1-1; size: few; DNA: TGTGCCAGTAGTAGAGACCCGAACACTGAAGCTTTCTTT; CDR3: CASSRDPNTEAFF
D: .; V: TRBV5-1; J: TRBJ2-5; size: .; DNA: TGCGCCAGCAGCTTGAAGGGGGAGACCCAGTACTTC; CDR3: CASSLKGETQYF
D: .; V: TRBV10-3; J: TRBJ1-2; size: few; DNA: TGTGCCATCAGTGATTTCGGGGGCACTAATGGCTACACCTTC; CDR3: CAISDFGGTNGYTF
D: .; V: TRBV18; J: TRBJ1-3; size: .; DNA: TGTGCCAGCTCACCCGGGAAGGAAAACACCATATATTTT; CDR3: CASSPGKENTIYF
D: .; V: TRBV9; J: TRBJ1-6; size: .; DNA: TGTGCCAGCAGCGTTTTGTCGAATTCACCCCTCCACTTT; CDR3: CASSVLSNSPLHF
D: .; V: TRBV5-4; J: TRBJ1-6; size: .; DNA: TGTGCCACGGGAAATTCACCCCTCCACTTT; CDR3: CATGNSPLHF
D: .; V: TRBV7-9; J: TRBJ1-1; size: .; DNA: TGTGCCAGCAGCTTACAGGGCGGGCAGAGCACTGAAGCTTTCTTT; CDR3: CASSLQGGQSTEAFF
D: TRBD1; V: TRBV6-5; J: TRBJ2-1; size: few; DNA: TGTGCCAGCAGGCGGGACAGGGATCGCAATGAGCAGTTCTTC; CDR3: CASRRDRDRNEQFF
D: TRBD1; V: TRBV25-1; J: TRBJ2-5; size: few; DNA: TGTGCCAGCAGTGAATACTACAGGGGCGAGACCCAGTACTTC; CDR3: CASSEYYRGETQYF
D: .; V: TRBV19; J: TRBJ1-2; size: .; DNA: TGTGCCAGTTCTGACCGACAGCTGTATGGCTACACCTTC; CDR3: CASSDRQLYGYTF
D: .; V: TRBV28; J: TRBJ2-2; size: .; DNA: TGTGCCAGCATCTGGGGGAATACGAACACCGGGGAGCTGTTTTTT; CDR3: CASIWGNTNTGELFF
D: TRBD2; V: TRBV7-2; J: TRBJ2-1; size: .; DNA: TGTGCCAGCAGCTTGGTAGCGGGGGGGCCCGGTGAGCAGTTCTTC; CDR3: CASSLVAGGPGEQFF
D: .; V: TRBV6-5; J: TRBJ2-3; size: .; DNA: TGTGCCAGCAGTAGAGACAGGCAACACACAGATACGCAGTATTTT; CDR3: CASSRDRQHTDTQYF
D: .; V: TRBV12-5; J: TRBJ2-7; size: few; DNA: TGTGCTAGTGGTTACGAGCAGTACTTC; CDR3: CASGYEQYF
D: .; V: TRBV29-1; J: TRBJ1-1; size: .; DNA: TGCAGCGTTTGTCTGAACACTGAAGCTTTCTTT; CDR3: CSVCLNTEAFF
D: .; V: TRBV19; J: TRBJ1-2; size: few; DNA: TGTGCCAGTAGTACTCCGGGCCTCGGGTATGGCTACACCTTC; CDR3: CASSTPGLGYGYTF
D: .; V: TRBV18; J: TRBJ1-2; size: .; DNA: TGTGCCAGCTCACCAACAGGGTCTAACTATGGCTACACCTTC; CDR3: CASSPTGSNYGYTF
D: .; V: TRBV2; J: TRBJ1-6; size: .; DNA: TGTGCCAGCAGTGCGGGGGGCCAGGGTTCACCCCTCCACTTT; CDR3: CASSAGGQGSPLHF
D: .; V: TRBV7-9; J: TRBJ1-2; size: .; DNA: TGTGCCAGCAGCTTAAGTGACTATGGCTACACCTTC; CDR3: CASSLSDYGYTF
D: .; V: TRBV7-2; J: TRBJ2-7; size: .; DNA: TGTGCCAGCAGCTTAGGGACAGACAACGAGCAGTACTTC; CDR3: CASSLGTDNEQYF
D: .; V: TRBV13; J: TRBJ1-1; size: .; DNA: TGTGCCAGCAGCTTGGGAGGGTCAACGGGCACTGAAGCTTTCTTT; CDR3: CASSLGGSTGTEAFF
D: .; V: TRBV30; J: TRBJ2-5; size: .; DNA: TGTGCCTGGAGTGAGATGATGGAGACCCAGTACTTC; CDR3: CAWSEMMETQYF
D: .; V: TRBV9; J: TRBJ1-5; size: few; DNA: TGTGCCAGCAGCCCGGCTTCGGGCAATCAGCCCCAGCATTTT; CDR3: CASSPASGNQPQHF
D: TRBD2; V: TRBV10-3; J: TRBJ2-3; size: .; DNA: TGTGCCATCAGTGAGTCGACTAGCGGGCAGGGGTCCACAGATACGCAGTATTTT; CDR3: CAISESTSGQGSTDTQYF
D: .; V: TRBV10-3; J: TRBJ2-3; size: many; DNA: TGTGCCATCGGGGCAGGCGGCACAGATACGCAGTATTTT; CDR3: CAIGAGGTDTQYF
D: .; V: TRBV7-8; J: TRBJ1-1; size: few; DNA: TGTGCCAGCAGCTCGGACGTCCTGGCTGAAGCTTTCTTT; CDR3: CASSSDVLAEAFF
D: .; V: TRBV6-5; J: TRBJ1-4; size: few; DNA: TGTGCCAGCTCCCCAGCGCTCCGTGAAAAACTGTTTTTT; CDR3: CASSPALREKLFF
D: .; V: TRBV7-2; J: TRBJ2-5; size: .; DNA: TGTGCCAGCAGTAGTTACCTTGGGGAGACCCAGTACTTC; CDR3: CASSSYLGETQYF
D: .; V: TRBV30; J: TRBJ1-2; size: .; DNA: TGTGCCTGGAGTGGCCTCAGTGGCGGCTACACCTTC; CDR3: CAWSGLSGGYTF
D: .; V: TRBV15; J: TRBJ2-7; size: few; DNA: TGTGCCACCAGCAGAGATCCACTCCCGGCCGAGCAGTACTTC; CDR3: CATSRDPLPAEQYF
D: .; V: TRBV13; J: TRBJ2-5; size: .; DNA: TGTGCCAGCAGCTCAAGAGGGCAAGAGACCCAGTACTTC; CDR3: CASSSRGQETQYF
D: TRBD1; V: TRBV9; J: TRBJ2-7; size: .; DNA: TGTGCCAGCAGCGTAGAGACAGGGGCTGCCTACGAGCAGTACTTC; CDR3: CASSVETGAAYEQYF
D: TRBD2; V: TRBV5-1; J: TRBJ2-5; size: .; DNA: TGCGCCAGCAGCTTGGCCGGGACTAGCGGGGGCCAAGAGACCCAGTACTTC; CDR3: CASSLAGTSGGQETQYF
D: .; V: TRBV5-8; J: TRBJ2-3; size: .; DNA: TGTGCCAGCAGCTACCGGACAGAACCAGATACGCAGTATTTT; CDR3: CASSYRTEPDTQYF
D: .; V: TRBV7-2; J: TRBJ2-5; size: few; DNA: TGTGCCAGCAGCTTAGAGAAGACCCAGTACTTC; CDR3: CASSLEKTQYF
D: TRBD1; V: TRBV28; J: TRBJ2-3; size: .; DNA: TGTGCCAGCAGTTTACGTACAGGGGGAGCTACGCAGTATTTT; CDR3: CASSLRTGGATQYF
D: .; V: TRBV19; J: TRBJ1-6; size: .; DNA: TGTGCCAGTAGTATTGCACAGGGAACGATCAATTCACCCCTCCACTTT; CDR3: CASSIAQGTINSPLHF